The 2 T cell receptor beta chains given below trace back to one sample, sequenced in a study of blood T cell repertoires in COVID-19. The protocol was immunoSEQ multiplex PCR, while the TCRdb copy is restricted to in-frame clones and leaves out a portion. The repertoire holds approximately 140,000 clones, with 84% as singletons. The sample taken for sequencing was peripheral blood. The receptor set was obtained from an older man with acute or convalescent COVID-19.

The chain carries TRBV6-6 and TRBJ1-4; maybe TRBD1 (6 bases). The CDR3 is 14 residues long. V was pared by 6 bases and J by 6 bases, with 14 bases between. Germline CDR1 and CDR2: MNHNY and SVGAGI (reference sequence). CDR3 protein: CASRTRDTDEKLFF. CDR3 coding DNA: TGTGCCAGCAGAACCCGGGACACGGATGAAAAACTGTTTTTT.

The chain uses TRBV7-8 and TRBJ2-7, with 13 positions matching TRBD2. This CDR3 comprises 15 residues. V lost 5 bases and J lost 6; bases outside the gene matches: 7. Germline CDR1 is SGHVS and CDR2 is FQNEAQ. CDR3 DNA sequence: TGTGCCAGCAGCCACCGGACTAGCGGGAGTAGCGAGCAGTACTTC. Translated, it gives CASSHRTSGSSEQYF.